One and the same sample provided the 8 T cell receptor beta chains below, sequenced in a study of lymphopenia after photon versus proton radiotherapy. TCRdb keeps only in-frame clones here, not all; method: immunoSEQ multiplex PCR. The table has over 20,000 clones, roughly four fifths seen once. This sample comprised peripheral blood, obtained from a patient treated with photon-based radiotherapy. These receptors all come from a woman aged 50 to 60 with pancreatic cancer.

In regard to this clone: At one end, the junction sequence differs from germline, possibly due to a read error. Within the sample, other DNA sequences also encode this same CDR3. The chain couples TRBV7-2 to TRBJ1-1; D is uncertain. The CDR3 extends over 15 amino acids. The germline CDR1 and CDR2 sequences are SGHTA and FQGNSA. The CDR3 DNA reads TGTGCCAGCAGCTTAAGTCCAGCCATGAACACTGAGGCTTTCTTT. This gives the protein CASSLSPAMNTEAFF. Looking up the rest from reference TRBV7-2 and TRBJ1-1 gives the full variable domain: GAGVSQSPSNKVTEKGKDVELRCDPISGHTALYWYRQSLGQGLEFLIYFQGNSAPDKSGLPSDRFSAERTGGSVSTLTIQRTQQEDSAVYLCASSLSPAMNTEAFFGQGTRLTVV.

V gene TRBV7-8 combines with J gene TRBJ2-6, with D unclear. The CDR3 covers 16 residues. The germline V gene has CDR1 SGHVS and CDR2 FQNEAQ. The ends were cut back, 2 bases at V and 0 bases at J, with 8 bases in the middle. The CDR3 loop reads CASSLTSPSGANVLTF. Here the CDR3 DNA reads TGTGCCAGCAGCTTAACAAGCCCCTCTGGGGCCAACGTCCTGACTTTC.

The chain joins TRBV2 to TRBJ2-7, with D perhaps matching TRBD1 (5 bases). CDR3 length: 11 residues. V shed 4 bases and J shed 6 bases, with 7 bases lying between them. Germline assignment: CDR1 SNHLY and CDR2 FYNNEI. This CDR3 reads CASSVRVEQYF. In DNA, the CDR3 is TGTGCCAGCAGTGTCAGGGTCGAGCAGTACTTC.

This clone has a single count. In nucleotides, the CDR3 is TGTGCCAGCAGTGATAACGGGAGATCCTACAATGAGCAGTTCTTC. It translates to CASSDNGRSYNEQFF. V gene TRBV2 combines with J gene TRBJ2-1; D is perhaps TRBD2 (6 bases). Trimming left V 3 bases short and J 1 base short, with 10 bases between. There are 15 residues in the CDR3. Germline V CDR1 and CDR2: SNHLY, FYNNEI.

CDR3 amino acids: CASSTGTSGVQETQYF. The CDR3 DNA sequence: TGCGCCAGCAGCACGGGGACTAGCGGAGTTCAAGAGACCCAGTACTTC. The chain uses TRBV5-1 and TRBJ2-5; 11 bases align to TRBD2. CDR1 SGHRS and CDR2 YFSETQ come from the germline V gene. V shed 4 bases, J shed 2 bases, and the junction held 7 bases outside the gene matches. This CDR3 comprises 16 residues. Full variable domain (missing parts from reference TRBV5-1 and TRBJ2-5): KAGVTQTPRYLIKTRGQQVTLSCSPISGHRSVSWYQQTPGQGLQFLFEYFSETQRNKGNFPGRFSGRQFSNSRSEMNVSTLELGDSALYLCASSTGTSGVQETQYFGPGTRLLVL.

By its share, this clone is medium-sized. This sequence joins TRBV7-9 and TRBJ2-7; 7 bases fit TRBD2. The CDR3 consists of 17 residues. Looked up from germline, CDR1 is SEHNR and CDR2 is FQNEAQ (reference sequence). V shed 1 base and J 0 bases; nucleotides not matched to a gene: 9. The CDR3 sequence is CASSLDQSGASSYEQYF. Written as DNA, the CDR3 is TGTGCCAGCAGCTTAGACCAGAGCGGGGCCAGCTCCTACGAGCAGTACTTC.

This rearrangement joins TRBV6-1 to TRBJ2-2; the D gene is possibly TRBD1 (6 bases). The CDR3 loop spans 15 amino acids. Trimming took off 6 bases at V and 5 bases at J, with 16 bases between the two ends. Germline values: CDR1 MNHNS, CDR2 SASEGT. The CDR3, as DNA: TGTGCCAGCAGGGAAATTTTCAGGGGAACCGGGGAGCTGTTTTTT. Protein: CASREIFRGTGELFF.

The CDR3 here is CASSSQGGQNSNQPQHF. CDR3 nucleotides: TGTGCCAGTAGTTCGCAGGGCGGACAGAATAGCAATCAGCCCCAGCATTTT. The chain is built from TRBV19 and TRBJ1-5; a weak D match, TRBD1 (6 bases). The CDR3 length is 17 residues. CDR1 and CDR2 from the germline V gene are LNHDA and SQIVND (reference sequence). Between the trimmed V and J ends, which lost 5 bases and 0 bases, there was a span of 17 bases.